The sequence of this T cell receptor beta chain was determined in a study of CD4 T cells in relation to SARS-CoV-2 and coronaviruses. Unexposed donor CD4+ T cells date from 2011-2018, before the COVID-19 pandemic. Isolation of CD4+ T cells took place after about eleven days in culture. Germline CDR1 reads GTSNPN; CDR2 reads SVGIG (reference sequence). V lost 6 bases, J lost 6 bases, and 8 bases lay in between. The CDR3 spans 10 residues. Repertoires were generated with immunoSEQ multiplex PCR, while TCRdb's copy carries only in-frame clones and drops some. The sample consists of around 24,000 clones, over 60% of them appearing once. Comment on this clone: The antigen is unknown.

The V and J genes are TRBV30 and TRBJ1-1; D uncertain. This sequence originates from a human donor in good health. What was sequenced was CD4+ T cells from PBMCs, cultured in vitro. Written as DNA, the CDR3 is TGTGCCTGCAGCTTAGCTGAAGCTTTCTTT. Protein: CACSLAEAFF.